The next 14 T cell receptor beta chains were all read from a single sample in a study of T cells in narcolepsy. Sequencing was performed with immunoSEQ multiplex PCR; in TCRdb, only in-frame clones are kept and a portion is missing. The sample holds 27,000 or so clones, 70% to 80% seen once. What was sequenced was CD45RA- memory CD4+ T cells from PBMCs. The receptors shown here come from a human donor with narcolepsy.

Concerning this clone itself: The same CDR3 arises from other DNA sequences in this sample as well. The genes are TRBV19 and TRBJ1-6; D may be TRBD1 (5 bases). CDR3 size: 14 residues. Deletions cut 3 bases from V and 4 bases from J, with 7 bases between. CDR1 is LNHDA and CDR2 is SQIVND in the germline V gene (reference sequence). The DNA of the CDR3 is TGTGCCAGTAGTATCGGGGGTTATAATTCACCCCTCCACTTT. Translating gives CASSIGGYNSPLHF.

The chain carries TRBV21-1 and TRBJ1-2; the D call in the table, TRBD1, was not verified against the DNA. TRBV21-1 is given as a pseudogene. This CDR3 is 21 amino acids long. The CDR3 loop is CASSKSAPVPGQGLTNYGYTF. The CDR3 nucleotides read TGTGCCAGCAGCAAATCAGCGCCGGTTCCGGGACAGGGCCTTACTAACTATGGCTACACCTTC.

The chain links TRBV10-3 to TRBJ1-2, with TRBD1 matching 7 bases. CDR3 size: 14 residues. The ends lost 4 bases at V and 4 bases at J; junction bases unmatched: 6. Germline values: CDR1 ENHRY, CDR2 SYGVKD. For the CDR3, the DNA is TGTGCCATCAGTGGGGAGGGACAGATCTATGGCTACACCTTC. Translating it yields CAISGEGQIYGYTF.

This chain uses TRBV6-1 with TRBJ1-2; 7 nucleotides align to TRBD1. The V gene end was trimmed by 7 bases and the J gene end by 5 bases; junction bases not matched to a gene: 4. The V gene's germline CDR1 is MNHNS and CDR2 SASEGT. This CDR3 has 12 amino acids. The CDR3 DNA reads as TGTGCCAGCACCCCGGGACAGTATGGCTACACCTTC. Translating gives CASTPGQYGYTF.

The chain uses TRBV19 and TRBJ2-2; D ambiguous. The CDR3 consists of 13 residues. Germline assignment: CDR1 LNHDA and CDR2 SQIVND (reference sequence). V gave up 5 bases and J gave up 6 bases, with 10 bases separating them. CDR3 region: CASSRPDPGELFF. The CDR3, as DNA: TGTGCCAGTAGTCGTCCTGACCCCGGGGAGCTGTTTTTT.

V and J are TRBV18 and TRBJ2-7; TRBD2 aligns across 11 bases. The CDR3 is 14 residues long. J lost 7 bases, V lost 6 bases, and 8 bases had no gene match. From germline, CDR1 is KGHSH and CDR2 LQKENI. CDR3 in amino acids: CASSIAGGPVEQYF. The CDR3 DNA reads as TGTGCCAGCTCGATAGCGGGGGGGCCGGTGGAGCAGTACTTC.

The chain couples TRBV6-1 to TRBJ2-2, with D perhaps matching TRBD2 (6 bases). The CDR3 covers 14 residues. Germline CDR1 is MNHNS and CDR2 is SASEGT. The ends were cut back, 7 bases at V and 5 bases at J, with 14 bases in the middle. Here the CDR3 reads CASKKEGGTGELFF. CDR3 nucleotides: TGTGCCAGCAAGAAAGAGGGAGGTACCGGGGAGCTGTTTTTT.

This clone is termed medium-sized. The V and J genes are TRBV7-2 and TRBJ1-3; 7 nucleotides match TRBD1. Looked up from germline, CDR1 is SGHTA and CDR2 is FQGNSA. V was pared by 5 bases and J by 2 bases, with 6 bases of the junction left unmatched. The CDR3 contains 15 residues. The CDR3 protein is CASSLEGTAGNTIYF. The CDR3 DNA sequence: TGTGCCAGCAGCCTTGAGGGGACAGCTGGAAACACCATATATTTT.

The CDR3 loop is CASSRYDIAPLAGEIRGAKNIQYF. As DNA, the CDR3 is TGTGCCAGCAGCAGATATGATATAGCCCCCCTAGCGGGGGAGATTAGGGGGGCCAAAAACATTCAGTACTTC. The gene calls are TRBV21-1 and TRBJ2-4; the D call in the table, TRBD2, was not verified against the DNA. TRBV21-1 is shown as a pseudogene. The CDR3 is 24 residues long.

V is TRBV13 and J is TRBJ1-1, with TRBD1 as a possible D gene (5 bases). V gave up 6 bases and J gave up 0 bases, with 11 bases separating them. In germline, CDR1 is PRHDT, CDR2 FYEKMQ (reference sequence). CDR3 length: 14 amino acids. The chain's CDR3 is CASRQWGMNTEAFF. The CDR3 coding sequence is TGTGCCAGCAGACAATGGGGGATGAACACTGAAGCTTTCTTT.

This clone was seen only a few times. The chain recombines TRBV19 with TRBJ1-5; D is uncertain. Germline-derived CDR1 and CDR2 are LNHDA and SQIVND (reference sequence). The length of the CDR3 is 17 residues. V dropped 2 bases and J dropped 3 bases, with 17 bases sitting between them. CDR3 amino acids: CASSISSVAAVNQPQHF. For the CDR3, the DNA is TGTGCCAGTAGTATAAGCAGTGTAGCGGCCGTCAATCAGCCCCAGCATTTT.

The chain recombines TRBV7-8 with TRBJ1-1; D is undetermined. The CDR3 has 12 amino acids. The V gene lost 2 bases and the J gene lost 3 bases, with 4 bases spanning the gap. Per germline, CDR1 SGHVS and CDR2 FQNEAQ. CDR3 bases: TGTGCCAGCAGCTTAATGGACACTGAAGCTTTCTTT. Encoded protein: CASSLMDTEAFF.

The chain recombines TRBV30 with TRBJ2-1; possibly TRBD2 for D (7 bases). The CDR3 has 19 residues. Per germline, CDR1 GTSNPN and CDR2 SVGIG (reference sequence). V lost 0 bases and J lost 3, with 24 bases in between. Written as DNA, the CDR3 is TGTGCCTGGAGTGTATCGTTAGGGTTGGGGGGGGCTATCTACAATGAGCAGTTCTTC. The encoded protein is CAWSVSLGLGGAIYNEQFF.

This clone was observed a handful of times. This chain uses TRBV6-5 with TRBJ2-3; 8 bases map to TRBD1. V was pared by 6 bases and J by 0 bases, with 5 bases of the junction left unmatched. CDR1 and CDR2 from the germline V gene are MNHEY and SVGAGI. The CDR3 extends over 15 amino acids. CDR3 loop: CASRAQGDSTDTQYF. The CDR3 DNA reads as TGTGCCAGCAGAGCACAGGGGGACAGCACAGATACGCAGTATTTT.